Detailed here is one TCR beta chain. Germline is not matched at one junction end, which may reflect a read error. The source of the sample is a study of CXCR4 blockade with PD-1 therapy in pancreatic cancer. The protocol was immunoSEQ multiplex PCR, while the TCRdb copy is restricted to in-frame clones and leaves out a portion. The profile shows about 8,100 clones, around 50% of them singletons. The CDR3 length is 15 residues. The germline CDR1 and CDR2 sequences are MNHGY and SAAAGT. The sample taken for sequencing was tumor tissue. This chain links TRBV6-8 with TRBJ2-3; 10 bases agree with TRBD2. The TCR was taken from a human donor with pancreatic ductal adenocarcinoma. Here the CDR3 reads CASSDSTSGSDTQYF. CDR3 in DNA: TGTGCCAGCAGTGACTCGACTAGCGGGTCAGATACGCAGTATTTT.